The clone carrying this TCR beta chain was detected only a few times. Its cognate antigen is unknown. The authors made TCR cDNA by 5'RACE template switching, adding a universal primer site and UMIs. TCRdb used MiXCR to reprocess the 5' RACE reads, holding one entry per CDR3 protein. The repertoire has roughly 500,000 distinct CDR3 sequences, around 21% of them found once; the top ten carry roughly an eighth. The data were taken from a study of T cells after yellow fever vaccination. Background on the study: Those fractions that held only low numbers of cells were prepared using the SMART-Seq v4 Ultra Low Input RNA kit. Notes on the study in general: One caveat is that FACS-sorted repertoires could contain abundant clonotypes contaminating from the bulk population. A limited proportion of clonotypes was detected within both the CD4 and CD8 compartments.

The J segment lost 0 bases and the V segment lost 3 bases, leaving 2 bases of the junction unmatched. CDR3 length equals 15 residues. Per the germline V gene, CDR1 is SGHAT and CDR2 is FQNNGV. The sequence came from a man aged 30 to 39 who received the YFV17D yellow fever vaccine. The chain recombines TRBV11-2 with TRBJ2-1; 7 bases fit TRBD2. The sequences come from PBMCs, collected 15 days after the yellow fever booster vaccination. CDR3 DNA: TGTGCCAGCAGCTTTGGGAGGGGCTCCTACAATGAGCAGTTCTTC. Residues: CASSFGRGSYNEQFF. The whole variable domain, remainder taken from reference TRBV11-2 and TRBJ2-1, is EAGVAQSPRYKIIEKRQSVAFWCNPISGHATLYWYQQILGQGPKLLIQFQNNGVVDDSQLPKDRFSAERLKGVDSTLKIQPAKLEDSAVYLCASSFGRGSYNEQFFGPGTRLTVL.